The rows below give T cell receptor beta chains drawn from one sample of a study of OX40 agonist ivuxolimab in advanced cancers. Libraries were prepared by immunoSEQ multiplex PCR; TCRdb keeps only in-frame clonotypes and omits some of them. The sample gives about 76,000 clones, around 87% of which show up once; 2.5% is in the top ten. Sequencing used CD4+ or CD8+ T cells sorted from blood, obtained in a trial of the OX40 agonist ivuxolimab. Receptor source: an adult with an advanced solid tumor such as melanoma, head and neck, liver or kidney cancer. The CDR3 runs from the conserved cysteine through the conserved F or W. Each record gives: clone size, D gene, CDR3 length, V gene, J gene, CDR3 DNA, CDR3 protein. A D gene is named only where the DNA matches it firmly. The size entry is marked missing in some rows and otherwise reads once, few, many or a size class.

>once|-|11|TRBV6-5|TRBJ1-1
TGTGCCAGCCTCTTGGGGGCTGAAGCTTTCTTT
CASLLGAEAFF
>-|-|16|TRBV25-1|TRBJ1-6
TGTGCCAGCAGAGCCGCCGGTTGGCGGTATAATTCACCCCTCCACTTT
CASRAAGWRYNSPLHF
>-|TRBD1|18|TRBV19|TRBJ2-3
TGTGCCAGTAGTATTCAAATTGGGAGAGGGGGCGCTTGGGATACGCAGTATTTT
CASSIQIGRGGAWDTQYF
>-|-|14|TRBV29-1|TRBJ1-2
TGCAGCGTTGAAAAGGGTCTGGATCGGTATGGCTACACCTTC
CSVEKGLDRYGYTF
>-|-|19|TRBV4-3|TRBJ1-6
TGCGCCAGCAGCCAAGAGCTACAGAGAAAGAGCTCCTATAATTCACCCCTCCACTTT
CASSQELQRKSSYNSPLHF
>-|-|15|TRBV25-1|TRBJ2-3
TGTGCCAGCAGTGACCCCAGGCAGTTGCCCGATACGCAGTATTTT
CASSDPRQLPDTQYF
>-|-|16|TRBV5-1|TRBJ1-3
TGCGCCAGCAGCTTCGCCCTCGGTAGCTCTGGAAACACCATATATTTT
CASSFALGSSGNTIYF
>-|TRBD1|14|TRBV6-6|TRBJ1-2
TGTGCCAGCAGTTACAGACAGGGCCGTTATGGCTACACCTTC
CASSYRQGRYGYTF
>-|-|16|TRBV18|TRBJ1-2
TGTGCCAGCTCACCAAATCCAACTGGCGGGGGCGGCGGCTACACCTTC
CASSPNPTGGGGGYTF
>-|-|15|TRBV6-5|TRBJ1-5
TGTGCCAGCAGAGACCGGGGGTATAGCAATCAGCCCCAGCATTTT
CASRDRGYSNQPQHF
>-|-|13|TRBV7-6|TRBJ2-5
TGTGCCAGCAGCTCGGGACAAAAAGAGACCCAGTACTTC
CASSSGQKETQYF
>-|-|16|TRBV4-2|TRBJ1-4
TGTGCCAGCAGCCAAGTAGCAGGCGAGGCGGGTGAAAAACTGTTTTTT
CASSQVAGEAGEKLFF
>-|-|19|TRBV7-8|TRBJ2-4
TGTGCCAGCAGCCGACGAGGCGGGCTGGACGACCTAGCCAAAAACATTCAGTACTTC
CASSRRGGLDDLAKNIQYF
>-|-|16|TRBV6-5|TRBJ1-6
TGTGCCAGCAGTTACTCAGGCAGGGCCCTTGATTCACCCCTCCACTTT
CASSYSGRALDSPLHF
>-|TRBD1|14|TRBV19|TRBJ1-4
TGTGCCAGTAGTATAGCAGGGGGCGGTGAAAAACTGTTTTTT
CASSIAGGGEKLFF
>-|-|12|TRBV7-8|TRBJ2-3
TGTGCCAGCGGAGTTAGCACAGATACGCAGTATTTT
CASGVSTDTQYF
>-|-|13|TRBV28|TRBJ1-2
TGTGCCAGCAGCCCTCCGGGGGCGGGGGGCTACACCTTC
CASSPPGAGGYTF
>-|-|13|TRBV19|TRBJ1-5
TGTGCCAGTAGTACCACAGGTTTGCAGCCCCAGCATTTT
CASSTTGLQPQHF
>-|TRBD1|13|TRBV30|TRBJ2-7
TGTGCCGGACAGGGGGCATACTCCTACGAGCAGTACTTC
CAGQGAYSYEQYF
>once|-|16|TRBV6-1|TRBJ1-6
TGTGCCAGCAGTGAGGCCGCCGGGGGGCAAGGTTCACCCCTCCACTTT
CASSEAAGGQGSPLHF
>-|TRBD1|14|TRBV7-2|TRBJ1-5
TGTGCCAGCAGCTTAGGACAGGGTGGTCAGCCCCAGCATTTT
CASSLGQGGQPQHF
>-|TRBD1|18|TRBV10-3|TRBJ1-3
TGTGCCATCAGTGGGCGACAGGGGGCCGTTCTATCTGGAAACACCATATATTTT
CAISGRQGAVLSGNTIYF
>-|-|14|TRBV28|TRBJ2-1
TGTGCCAGCAGTCCGCGGGGAGGGGGCAATGAGCAGTTCTTC
CASSPRGGGNEQFF
>-|-|13|TRBV18|TRBJ2-5
TGTGCCAGCTCACCAGGACAGCAAGAGACCCAGTACTTC
CASSPGQQETQYF
>-|-|15|TRBV29-1|TRBJ1-2
TGCAGCGTTGAAGATCGCGGGGCCATAAGAGGAGGCTACACCTTC
CSVEDRGAIRGGYTF
>few|-|15|TRBV5-1|TRBJ2-2
TGCGCCAGCAACAACGGGGGGCGTATCACCGGGGAGCTGTTTTTT
CASNNGGRITGELFF
>once|TRBD2|17|TRBV7-2|TRBJ2-1
TGTGCCAGCAGCCCAAAAGGCGGGGGGGCCTCCTACAATGAGCAGTTCTTC
CASSPKGGGASYNEQFF
>-|-|12|TRBV12-5|TRBJ2-7
TGTGCTAGTGGCGCTCGACGGGACGAGCAGTACTTC
CASGARRDEQYF
>-|-|11|TRBV4-3|TRBJ2-1
TGCGCCAGCAGCCAGGGCTATGAGCAGTTCTTC
CASSQGYEQFF
>-|TRBD1|16|TRBV4-3|TRBJ2-5
TGCGCCAGCAGCCAAGGAACGGACAGGGTTGGCGAGACCCAGTACTTC
CASSQGTDRVGETQYF
>-|-|15|TRBV6-5|TRBJ1-2
TGTGCCAGCAGTTACTCTAACAGGGAGAACTATGGCTACACCTTC
CASSYSNRENYGYTF
>-|-|15|TRBV9|TRBJ1-1
TGTGCCAGCAGCCCCCAAGGGGGGTCGAACACTGAAGCTTTCTTT
CASSPQGGSNTEAFF
>-|-|16|TRBV7-2|TRBJ2-6
TGTGCCAGCAGTCCCAGGGGATCAAGTGGGGCCAACGTCCTGACTTTC
CASSPRGSSGANVLTF
>-|-|15|TRBV4-3|TRBJ1-2
TGCGCCAGCAGCCACGGAGACCAGGTTAGCTATGGCTACACCTTC
CASSHGDQVSYGYTF
>-|-|12|TRBV7-2|TRBJ1-3
TGTGCCAGCAGCCTAGGGGGAAACACCATATATTTT
CASSLGGNTIYF
>-|TRBD1|14|TRBV6-6|TRBJ1-2
TGTGCCAGCAGTTACTCACAGGGGCAGGTTGGCTACACCTTC
CASSYSQGQVGYTF
>-|-|15|TRBV10-3|TRBJ1-5
TGTGCCATCAGTGGAGACCAGGGGTCGAATCAGCCCCAGCATTTT
CAISGDQGSNQPQHF
>-|-|13|TRBV9|TRBJ2-3
TGTGCCAGCAGCGGGGGACTTTCAGATACGCAGTATTTT
CASSGGLSDTQYF
>-|TRBD1|13|TRBV28|TRBJ1-1
TGTGCCAGCACCTACAGGGGGGTACTAGAAGCTTTCTTT
CASTYRGVLEAFF
>once|-|16|TRBV5-1|TRBJ1-1
TGCGCCAGCAGCTTGTTACGAGGGCAGATGAACACTGAAGCTTTCTTT
CASSLLRGQMNTEAFF
>-|-|15|TRBV5-1|TRBJ2-7
TGCGCCAGCAGCTTGGGTACAGGGAAATTCGACGAGCAGTACTTC
CASSLGTGKFDEQYF
>-|-|14|TRBV19|TRBJ1-1
TGTGCCAGTAATTCTCAAAATATGAACACTGAAGCTTTCTTT
CASNSQNMNTEAFF
>once|-|13|TRBV7-2|TRBJ1-2
TGTGCCAGCAGCCCCGCGGGGGCTGATGGCTACACCTTC
CASSPAGADGYTF
>-|-|15|TRBV7-9|TRBJ2-7
TGTGCCAGCAGCTCGAGCGGCGGGGAAGGGATCGGGCAGTACTTC
CASSSSGGEGIGQYF
>-|-|14|TRBV19|TRBJ1-1
TGTGCCAGTAGTATAGATCTGGGGAACACTGAAGCTTTCTTT
CASSIDLGNTEAFF
>-|-|11|TRBV6-5|TRBJ1-1
TGTGCCAGCTGGGGGCACACTGAAGCTTTCTTT
CASWGHTEAFF
>-|-|14|TRBV7-3|TRBJ1-2
TGTGCCAGCAGCTTAGCCAGGGTTGACTATGGCTACACCTTC
CASSLARVDYGYTF
>-|TRBD1|15|TRBV5-1|TRBJ2-3
TGCGCCAGCAGCCCGGGACAGGGAGAGGCAGATACGCAGTATTTT
CASSPGQGEADTQYF
>-|-|15|TRBV28|TRBJ2-3
TGTGCCAGCAGTAAAAAGGACCCTCTCACAGATACGCAGTATTTT
CASSKKDPLTDTQYF
>-|TRBD1|14|TRBV7-9|TRBJ2-7
TGTGCCAGCAGCCCACCGACAGGGGACTACGAGCAGTACTTC
CASSPPTGDYEQYF
>-|-|16|TRBV7-2|TRBJ1-6
TGTGCCAGCAGCTTGGACCCACAGGGCAATAATTCACCCCTCCACTTT
CASSLDPQGNNSPLHF
>-|-|15|TRBV28|TRBJ1-4
TGTGCCAGCAGTTTATCTCAGGTGGGGGGTGGAAAACTGTTTTTT
CASSLSQVGGGKLFF
>-|-|14|TRBV10-3|TRBJ1-3
TGTGCCATTAAGGACCGAGTAGGAGGAAACACCATATATTTT
CAIKDRVGGNTIYF
>few|-|13|TRBV19|TRBJ1-2
TGTGCCACCGGTGGGGCAGCCTACTATGGCTACACCTTC
CATGGAAYYGYTF
>-|-|12|TRBV5-4|TRBJ2-3
TGTGCCAGCAGCCGAGGGGAAGATACGCAGTATTTT
CASSRGEDTQYF
>-|-|15|TRBV10-3|TRBJ1-1
TGTGCCATCAGTGAGCAGGAAGGGAGGGTTACTGAAGCTTTCTTT
CAISEQEGRVTEAFF
>-|TRBD1|15|TRBV7-8|TRBJ2-2
TGTGCCATCGGGACAGGGTGGTTGTCGGACGGGGAGCTGTTTTTT
CAIGTGWLSDGELFF
>-|-|17|TRBV19|TRBJ1-4
TGTGCCAGTAGTATAACGACGGGATCGTCAACTAATGAAAAACTGTTTTTT
CASSITTGSSTNEKLFF